Following are 32 T cell receptor beta chains from one sample sequenced in a study of long-term antiretroviral therapy in people with HIV. Researchers report immunoSEQ v3.0 was run at survey level. Some clones are missing from TCRdb's copy, which holds only in-frame ones; the method was immunoSEQ multiplex PCR. The sample records tens of thousands of clones, less than 80% being singletons. The specimen was unsorted PBMCs, collected 1.1 years before starting antiretroviral therapy. The receptors come from a woman aged 40 to 50 with HIV.

This clone came up once. This chain joins TRBV7-9 and TRBJ1-2; D not certain. Per germline, CDR1 SEHNR and CDR2 FQNEAQ (reference sequence). Trimming removed 1 base from V and 0 bases from J, with 9 bases in between. This CDR3 comprises 15 residues. The CDR3 protein is CASSLDREPNYGYTF. The CDR3, as DNA: TGTGCCAGCAGCTTAGACAGAGAACCTAACTATGGCTACACCTTC.

This clone was counted a few times. J is TRBJ2-2 and V is TRBV5-1; 7 bases fit TRBD1. The V and J ends lost 4 bases and 3 bases, in that order; junction bases with no gene match: 12. The CDR3 is 17 amino acids. From germline, CDR1 is SGHRS and CDR2 YFSETQ. CDR3 sequence (DNA): TGCGCCAGCAGCCGAATAATTACAGGGGCCTACACCGGGGAGCTGTTTTTT. It encodes CASSRIITGAYTGELFF.

The chain has TRBV7-2 and TRBJ2-2; D not certain. Germline lookup yields CDR1 SGHTA and CDR2 FQGNSA. CDR3 length: 12 residues. The ends were cut back, 1 base at V and 7 bases at J, with 4 bases in the middle. The CDR3 bases are TGTGCCAGCAGCTTAGTCATCGGGGAGCTGTTTTTT. Translated: CASSLVIGELFF.

The V and J genes are TRBV19 and TRBJ2-3; the D gene is possibly TRBD2 (6 bases). Germline V gene lookup returns CDR1 LNHDA and CDR2 SQIVND (reference sequence). This CDR3 has 16 residues. The V and J ends lost 4 bases and 2 bases respectively, with 16 bases between them. CDR3 loop: CASSNPPGLNTDTQYF. The CDR3 nucleotides are TGTGCCAGTAGTAACCCTCCGGGACTCAACACAGATACGCAGTATTTT.

The chain employs TRBV5-5 and TRBJ1-2, with D perhaps matching TRBD1 (5 bases). Germline V lookup: CDR1 SGHKS, CDR2 YYEKEE (reference sequence). The CDR3 has 13 residues. The germline V and J ends were trimmed by 0 bases and 7 bases, with 10 bases remaining between them. This CDR3 is CASSLGQRGGYTF. CDR3 in DNA: TGTGCCAGCAGCTTGGGACAGAGGGGTGGCTACACCTTC.

The CDR3 sequence is CASSLGDREGQPQHF. The CDR3 DNA reads TGCGCCAGCAGCTTGGGCGACAGGGAGGGTCAGCCCCAGCATTTT. The chain joins TRBV5-1 to TRBJ1-5; 7 bases match TRBD1. The V and J ends lost 0 bases and 6 bases, in that order; junction bases with no gene match: 6. Germline CDR1 and CDR2: SGHRS and YFSETQ. CDR3 length: 15 amino acids.

In its sample, this clone was seen a few times. J is TRBJ2-2 and V is TRBV14; D is unresolved. The CDR3 is made up of 14 amino acids. Germline CDR1 reads SGHDN; CDR2 reads FVKESK. V was trimmed by 2 bases and J by 5 bases, leaving 9 bases between them. The DNA of the CDR3 is TGTGCCAGCAGCCAACGCCAACTAACCGGGGAGCTGTTTTTT. Translation: CASSQRQLTGELFF. Based on the CDR3 plus reference TRBV14 and TRBJ2-2, the full variable domain is EAGVTQFPSHSVIEKGQTVTLRCDPISGHDNLYWYRRVMGKEIKFLLHFVKESKQDESGMPNNRFLAERTGGTYSTLKVQPAELEDSGVYFCASSQRQLTGELFFGEGSRLTVL.

V gene TRBV7-2 combines with J gene TRBJ1-1; D is possibly TRBD1 (6 bases). This CDR3 has 15 residues. V shed 4 bases and J shed 0 bases, with 12 bases lying between them. Per germline, CDR1 SGHTA and CDR2 FQGNSA. CDR3 residues: CASSYDRLMNTEAFF. CDR3 DNA: TGTGCCAGCAGCTACGACAGGCTCATGAACACTGAAGCTTTCTTT.

This chain joins TRBV19 and TRBJ1-3; D is unresolved. Trimming stripped 3 bases from V and 2 bases from J, with 5 bases between. This CDR3 region has 13 residues. CDR1 is LNHDA, CDR2 SQIVND, per germline (reference sequence). The CDR3: CASSMYPGNTIYF. The CDR3, as DNA: TGTGCCAGTAGTATGTATCCTGGAAACACCATATATTTT.

This clone was detected once. V and J are TRBV2 and TRBJ2-7; 8 bases match TRBD1. Trimming cost V 6 bases and J 3 bases; bases outside gene matches: 4. CDR3 length: 13 amino acids. The germline gives CDR1 SNHLY, CDR2 FYNNEI. The CDR3 here is CASRKGQGYEQYF. CDR3 coding DNA: TGTGCCAGCAGGAAAGGACAGGGCTACGAGCAGTACTTC.

The rearrangement links TRBV7-9 to TRBJ1-1; no clear D. The CDR3 covers 12 residues. Germline assignment: CDR1 SEHNR and CDR2 FQNEAQ (reference sequence). V lost 5 bases and J lost 1, with 5 bases in between. The CDR3 nucleotides are TGTGCCAGCAGCCCAAAGAACACTGAAGCTTTCTTT. The encoded protein is CASSPKNTEAFF.

J is TRBJ2-5 and V is TRBV7-2, with D possibly being TRBD1 or TRBD2 (6 bases each). The V end lost 5 bases, the J end lost 0 bases, and 13 bases lay between the germline ends. Germline lookup yields CDR1 SGHTA and CDR2 FQGNSA. This CDR3 region has 15 residues. This chain's CDR3 is CASSRAGGDQETQYF. CDR3 nucleotide sequence: TGTGCCAGCAGCCGCGCCGGGGGCGACCAAGAGACCCAGTACTTC.

The chain links TRBV7-9 to TRBJ1-3; 7 bases are a match to TRBD1. Per germline, CDR1 SEHNR and CDR2 FQNEAQ (reference sequence). The CDR3 has 15 residues. The ends lost 11 bases at V and 1 base at J; junction bases unmatched: 11. CDR3 nucleotide sequence: TGTGCCGCGAAAGGGACAGATCTTTCTGGAAACACCATATATTTT. Translating it yields CAAKGTDLSGNTIYF. The full variable domain, rest sourced from reference TRBV7-9 and TRBJ1-3, is DTGVSQNPRHKITKRGQNVTFRCDPISEHNRLYWYRQTLGQGPEFLTYFQNEAQLEKSRLLSDRFSAERPKGSFSTLEIQRTEQGDSAMYLCAAKGTDLSGNTIYFGEGSWLTVV.

The rearrangement links TRBV11-2 to TRBJ1-2, with D unresolved. Trimming took off 0 bases at V and 2 bases at J, with 10 bases between the two ends. CDR1 and CDR2 from the germline V gene are SGHAT and FQNNGV. The CDR3 covers 15 residues. The CDR3 is CASSLESGLNYGYTF. CDR3 nucleotides: TGTGCCAGCAGCTTAGAAAGCGGGCTGAACTATGGCTACACCTTC.

The CDR3 region has the DNA TGTGCCAGCTCGCTAGCGGGGGGTAATGGGAATGAGCAGTTCTTC. Its protein is CASSLAGGNGNEQFF. The rearrangement joins TRBV5-4 to TRBJ2-1; 11 bases align to TRBD2. V lost 7 bases and J lost 7; bases outside the gene matches: 10. The CDR3 loop spans 15 amino acids. Germline V gives CDR1 SGHNT, CDR2 YYREEE (reference sequence).

This clone was seen a few times. This chain connects TRBV14 to TRBJ2-3; no firm D call. The CDR3 runs to 12 residues. With 4 bases removed from V and 2 bases from J, the gap between germline ends came to 4 bases. Germline V gene lookup returns CDR1 SGHDN and CDR2 FVKESK. CDR3 loop: CASSLDTDTQYF. For the CDR3, the DNA is TGTGCCAGCAGCCTCGACACAGATACGCAGTATTTT. Variable domain in full (rest from reference TRBV14 and TRBJ2-3): EAGVTQFPSHSVIEKGQTVTLRCDPISGHDNLYWYRRVMGKEIKFLLHFVKESKQDESGMPNNRFLAERTGGTYSTLKVQPAELEDSGVYFCASSLDTDTQYFGPGTRLTVL.

V gene TRBV5-4 combines with J gene TRBJ1-1, with D possibly TRBD1 on 6 matching bases. Trimming cost V 4 bases and J 7 bases, with 17 bases left between them. This CDR3 has 14 amino acids. Germline V gene data show CDR1 as SGHNT and CDR2 as YYREEE (reference sequence). The CDR3 nucleotides are TGTGCCAGCAGCCTACAGGGAGTAATCGGTGAAGCTTTCTTT. Translation: CASSLQGVIGEAFF.

This clone was counted only a few times. The same CDR3 arises from other DNA sequences in this sample as well. The V call is TRBV10-3, the J call TRBJ2-7; 12 bases are a match to TRBD1. This CDR3 spans 15 amino acids. Trimming at V came to 3 bases and at J to 4 bases, leaving 4 bases not matched to a gene. Germline values: CDR1 ENHRY, CDR2 SYGVKD. As DNA, the CDR3 is TGTGCCATCAGTGAACCGGGACAGGGGGCTTACGAGCAGTACTTC. Encoded protein: CAISEPGQGAYEQYF.

J is TRBJ1-2 and V is TRBV7-9; 10 bases align to TRBD1. This CDR3 spans 15 amino acids. V was pared by 5 bases and J by 6 bases, with 9 bases of the junction left unmatched. In germline, CDR1 is SEHNR, CDR2 FQNEAQ (reference sequence). CDR3 sequence: CASSAAGTGANGYTF. The CDR3 region has the DNA TGTGCCAGCAGCGCCGCCGGGACAGGGGCAAATGGCTACACCTTC.

This chain joins TRBV11-3 and TRBJ2-7; D tentatively reads TRBD1 or TRBD2 (5 bases each). V was pared by 5 bases and J by 3 bases, with 14 bases between. The CDR3 totals 14 residues. Looked up from germline, CDR1 is SGHNT and CDR2 is YENEEA. The CDR3 DNA is TGTGCCAGCAGCCTGGGACGAACCTACTACGAGCAGTACTTC. Its protein is CASSLGRTYYEQYF.

The rearrangement links TRBV19 to TRBJ2-1, with 15 bases identical to TRBD2. The V and J ends lost 1 base and 8 bases, in that order; junction bases with no gene match: 9. CDR1 and CDR2 (germline): LNHDA, SQIVND (reference sequence). The CDR3 is made up of 18 amino acids. The CDR3 loop reads CASSIGGLAGGPIDEQFF. For the CDR3, the DNA is TGTGCCAGTAGTATAGGGGGACTAGCGGGGGGCCCCATCGATGAGCAGTTCTTC.

Only one count was recorded for this clone. The CDR3 nucleotides are TGCGCCAGCAGTCTGGCTACAGGGGGGCCTTATGGCTACACCTTC. Translating it yields CASSLATGGPYGYTF. The J gene is TRBJ1-2, the V gene TRBV5-1, with 8 nucleotides matching TRBD1. The CDR3 is 15 residues long. V shed 5 bases and J 5 bases; nucleotides not matched to a gene: 11. Germline CDR1 and CDR2: SGHRS and YFSETQ.

J is TRBJ1-6 and V is TRBV7-9; D ambiguous. Trimming shortened V by 5 bases and J by 9 bases, and 11 bases separated the two germline ends. Germline CDR1 reads SEHNR; CDR2 reads FQNEAQ (reference sequence). The CDR3 is made up of 13 amino acids. This CDR3 is CASSPPWGSPLHF. In DNA form, the CDR3 reads TGTGCCAGCAGCCCCCCGTGGGGTTCACCCCTCCACTTT.

The gene calls are TRBV11-3 and TRBJ2-7, with D tentatively TRBD1 or TRBD2 (6 bases each). The CDR3 sequence is 15 residues long. Germline V gene lookup returns CDR1 SGHNT and CDR2 YENEEA. V was trimmed by 5 bases and J by 6 bases, leaving 20 bases between them. CDR3 protein: CASSGYGGDPSEQYF. Written as DNA, the CDR3 is TGTGCCAGCAGCGGCTACGGGGGCGACCCCTCCGAGCAGTACTTC.

Concerning this clone: Other DNA sequences in the sample encode the same CDR3. The chain employs TRBV18 and TRBJ1-5; D call uncertain. Germline CDR1 is KGHSH and CDR2 is LQKENI. Trimming cost V 3 bases and J 5 bases, with 8 bases left between them. CDR3 length equals 13 residues. The CDR3 region has the DNA TGTGCCAGCTCACCGGGAGGCGATCAGCCCCAGCATTTT. This translates into CASSPGGDQPQHF.

The chain combines TRBV10-1 with TRBJ1-1, with D possibly TRBD1 on 6 matching bases. V gave up 7 bases and J gave up 4 bases, with 13 bases separating them. CDR1 and CDR2 from the germline V gene are WNHNN and SYGVQD (reference sequence). This CDR3 is 13 amino acids long. CDR3 amino acids: CASKEGGGTEAFF. The CDR3 DNA follows: TGCGCCAGCAAGGAGGGGGGAGGCACTGAAGCTTTCTTT.

This clone was seen once. V and J are TRBV5-6 and TRBJ1-2; tentative D call: TRBD1 (5 bases). Germline V gene sequence: CDR1 SGHDT, CDR2 YYEEEE. The CDR3 is 16 amino acids. Trimming cost V 0 bases and J 4 bases, with 16 bases left between them. The CDR3 DNA follows: TGTGCCAGCAGCTTGGGGACGGCCGGGGGAATCTATGGCTACACCTTC. Its translation: CASSLGTAGGIYGYTF. Combining the CDR3 with reference TRBV5-6 and TRBJ1-2 gives the whole variable domain DAGVTQSPTHLIKTRGQQVTLRCSPKSGHDTVSWYQQALGQGPQFIFQYYEEEERQRGNFPDRFSGHQFPNYSSELNVNALLLGDSALYLCASSLGTAGGIYGYTFGSGTRLTVV.

This chain joins TRBV6-5 and TRBJ2-1, with 7 nucleotides matching TRBD1. This CDR3 is built from 13 residues. V shed 6 bases and J 6 bases; nucleotides not matched to a gene: 5. Looked up from germline, CDR1 is MNHEY and CDR2 is SVGAGI. The CDR3 protein is CASRKTGSNEQFF. The CDR3 nucleotides read TGTGCCAGCAGAAAGACAGGGAGCAATGAGCAGTTCTTC.

V gene TRBV12-5 combines with J gene TRBJ1-3, with D hard to call. Trimming took off 4 bases at V and 3 bases at J, with 13 bases between the two ends. The CDR3 is 15 residues long. Germline V gives CDR1 LGHNT, CDR2 FRNRAP. This chain's CDR3 is CASGSGGRRGNTIYF. In DNA form, the CDR3 reads TGTGCTAGTGGTTCGGGCGGCAGACGTGGAAACACCATATATTTT.

The chain combines TRBV4-3 with TRBJ1-6; D gene ambiguous. Germline assignment: CDR1 LGHNA and CDR2 YSLEER. V was cut by 0 bases and J by 5 bases, with 14 bases left in between. CDR3 length: 17 amino acids. Here the CDR3 reads CASSQEPSAIDNSPLHF. DNA for the CDR3: TGCGCCAGCAGCCAAGAACCAAGCGCTATAGATAATTCACCCCTCCACTTT.

The genes are TRBV19 and TRBJ1-2, with a possible D match to TRBD1 (5 bases). There are 12 residues in the CDR3. The germline V and J ends were trimmed by 7 bases and 2 bases, with 8 bases remaining between them. Germline values: CDR1 LNHDA, CDR2 SQIVND (reference sequence). CDR3 DNA: TGTGCCAGTACCGGGGACAACTATGGCTACACCTTC. This gives the protein CASTGDNYGYTF. Full variable domain (missing parts from reference TRBV19 and TRBJ1-2): DGGITQSPKYLFRKEGQNVTLSCEQNLNHDAMYWYRQDPGQGLRLIYYSQIVNDFQKGDIAEGYSVSREKKESFPLTVTSAQKNPTAFYLCASTGDNYGYTFGSGTRLTVV.

The chain is built from TRBV10-3 and TRBJ1-1; unclear D gene. The CDR3 is 12 residues long. In germline, CDR1 is ENHRY, CDR2 SYGVKD. With 2 bases removed from V and 3 bases from J, the gap between germline ends came to 4 bases. CDR3 in amino acids: CAISEGYTEAFF. CDR3 coding DNA: TGTGCCATCAGTGAGGGATACACTGAAGCTTTCTTT.